The present entry profiles one TCR beta chain with its context. This sample is part of a study of blood T cell repertoires in COVID-19. V was cut by 7 bases and J by 2 bases, with 15 bases left in between. There are 15 residues in the CDR3. Per germline, CDR1 LNHDA and CDR2 SQIVND (reference sequence). Donors in Cohort 3 counted as recovered after two negative PCRs, clearance, or symptom resolution. Sequenced by immunoSEQ multiplex PCR; TCRdb stores in-frame clones only, minus some. The sample lists around 150,000 clones, 85% occurring once. The sequence was collected from a woman aged 40 to 50 who had recovered from COVID-19. The genes are TRBV19 and TRBJ1-3, with D unresolved. Sequenced: PBMCs or T cells enriched from blood (not recorded which). CDR3 sequence: CASTPRPDPGNTIYF. The CDR3 DNA reads as TGTGCCAGTACCCCCAGGCCAGATCCTGGAAACACCATATATTTT. Full variable domain (rest looked up from reference TRBV19 and TRBJ1-3): DGGITQSPKYLFRKEGQNVTLSCEQNLNHDAMYWYRQDPGQGLRLIYYSQIVNDFQKGDIAEGYSVSREKKESFPLTVTSAQKNPTAFYLCASTPRPDPGNTIYFGEGSWLTVV.